Presented here are 14 T cell receptor beta chains from one specimen sequenced in a study of T cell responses to AZD1222 COVID-19 vaccine. Method: immunoSEQ multiplex PCR; TCRdb's copy keeps in-frame clones and lacks some. The profile shows approximately 80,000 clones, more than 80% of them singletons. This specimen was peripheral blood, taken on day 0 of AZD1222 vaccination. These receptors all stem from an adult in good health.

A single count supports this clone. The chain joins TRBV9 to TRBJ1-2; no clear D. Germline V gene sequence: CDR1 SGDLS, CDR2 YYNGEE. Trimming left V 3 bases short and J 8 bases short, with 14 bases between. The CDR3 is 13 amino acids. The CDR3, as DNA: TGTGCCAGCAGCGATACAGTCTTCGGAGGCTACACCTTC. It specifies CASSDTVFGGYTF.

V and J are TRBV7-2 and TRBJ2-7; 10 positions agree with TRBD2. This CDR3 has 17 residues. The germline CDR1 and CDR2 sequences are SGHTA and FQGNSA. The trim removed 0 bases at V and 5 bases at J, leaving 10 bases unmatched. The CDR3 loop reads CASSLAARPSGSHEQYF. CDR3 bases: TGTGCCAGCAGCTTAGCAGCAAGACCTAGCGGGAGCCACGAGCAGTACTTC.

V is TRBV19 and J is TRBJ1-4; 9 bases fit TRBD1. V lost 8 bases, J lost 5 bases, and 9 bases stayed unmatched. This CDR3 contains 15 residues. Germline V gene sequence: CDR1 LNHDA, CDR2 SQIVND (reference sequence). The CDR3 DNA reads TGTGCCAGTGCTTGGGGAGGGACAGGGAATGAAAAACTGTTTTTT. It translates to CASAWGGTGNEKLFF.

This rearrangement joins TRBV5-1 to TRBJ2-5; TRBD2 matches at 10 bases. From germline, CDR1 is SGHRS and CDR2 YFSETQ. The CDR3 is 16 amino acids. V lost 4 bases and J lost 1; bases outside the gene matches: 7. CDR3 amino acids: CASSPGASGGQETQYF. As DNA, the CDR3 is TGCGCCAGCAGCCCCGGGGCTAGCGGGGGCCAAGAGACCCAGTACTTC. Full variable domain (remainder filled in from reference TRBV5-1 and TRBJ2-5): KAGVTQTPRYLIKTRGQQVTLSCSPISGHRSVSWYQQTPGQGLQFLFEYFSETQRNKGNFPGRFSGRQFSNSRSEMNVSTLELGDSALYLCASSPGASGGQETQYFGPGTRLLVL.

V and J are TRBV3-1 (or the pseudogene TRBV3-2) and TRBJ1-2; TRBD1 aligns across 8 bases. CDR1 LGHDT and CDR2 YNNKEL come from the germline V gene (reference sequence). V dropped 4 bases and J dropped 7; count of bases not matched to a gene: 11. The CDR3 totals 15 residues. As DNA, the CDR3 is TGTGCCAGCAGCCCACCTGGCGGACAGGGCGGTGGCTACACCTTC. Encoded protein: CASSPPGGQGGGYTF.

The chain joins TRBV3-1 (or the pseudogene TRBV3-2) to TRBJ2-1, with 9 bases aligning to TRBD2. The CDR3 contains 15 residues. CDR1 is LGHDT and CDR2 is YNNKEL in the germline V gene (reference sequence). V shed 6 bases, J shed 4 bases, and the junction held 7 bases outside the gene matches. The CDR3 DNA reads TGTGCCAGCAGGCCTCTAGCGGGGTCATACAATGAGCAGTTCTTC. Translating it yields CASRPLAGSYNEQFF.

This rearrangement joins TRBV7-9 to TRBJ2-2, with D possibly called TRBD1 or TRBD2 (5 bases each). From germline, CDR1 is SEHNR and CDR2 FQNEAQ (reference sequence). V lost 3 bases and J lost 3, with 8 bases in between. There are 14 residues in the CDR3. The CDR3 DNA follows: TGTGCCAGCAGCTTGGGGACGGACACCGGGGAGCTGTTTTTT. Its protein is CASSLGTDTGELFF.

The V call is TRBV28, the J call TRBJ2-5; no definite D call. Trimming shortened V by 2 bases and J by 4 bases, and 5 bases separated the two germline ends. CDR3 size: 12 residues. Germline CDR1 is MDHEN and CDR2 is SYDVKM. Written as DNA, the CDR3 is TGTGCCAGCAGTTTAATGGTAGAGACCCAGTACTTC. Amino acids: CASSLMVETQYF. The full variable domain, with the rest looked up from reference TRBV28 and TRBJ2-5, is DVKVTQSSRYLVKRTGEKVFLECVQDMDHENMFWYRQDPGLGLRLIYFSYDVKMKEKGDIPEGYSVSREKKERFSLILESASTNQTSMYLCASSLMVETQYFGPGTRLLVL.

The chain employs TRBV5-5 and TRBJ1-3; D might be TRBD1 (5 bases). CDR3 length: 16 amino acids. Trimming cost V 5 bases and J 2 bases, with 17 bases left between them. Germline loops: CDR1 SGHKS, CDR2 YYEKEE (reference sequence). In DNA form, the CDR3 reads TGTGCCAGCAGTACAAACACAGGTGCCCCTGGAAACACCATATATTTT. Translation gives CASSTNTGAPGNTIYF.

This clone was found a few times. The chain joins TRBV23-1 to TRBJ1-4; D is unclear. TRBV23-1 is annotated as an ORF whose role is uncertain. This CDR3 comprises 15 residues. Trimming took 7 bases from V and 3 from J, leaving 15 bases between them. Here the CDR3 DNA reads TGCGCCAGCATTGAGGGAGGGATGCCTAATGAAAAACTGTTTTTT. Its translation: CASIEGGMPNEKLFF.

The rearrangement links TRBV28 to TRBJ1-3, with D possibly being TRBD1 (5 bases). Trimming removed 6 bases at V and 0 bases at J, with 27 bases between. There are 20 residues in the CDR3. Germline V gives CDR1 MDHEN, CDR2 SYDVKM. The CDR3 spells CASSFALLLTATVSGNTIYF. The CDR3 DNA reads as TGTGCCAGCAGCTTTGCCTTACTTCTGACAGCCACTGTCTCTGGAAACACCATATATTTT.

V and J are TRBV28 and TRBJ2-5; 8 bases fit TRBD1. CDR3 length equals 15 residues. Unmatched junction bases numbered 11, after V lost 6 bases and J lost 5 bases. Per the germline V gene, CDR1 is MDHEN and CDR2 is SYDVKM. For the CDR3, the DNA is TGTGCCAGCAGCCGCAGGGGGCGCCGAAGGGAGACCCAGTACTTC. This encodes CASSRRGRRRETQYF.

V usage is TRBV27 and J usage is TRBJ1-1, with D perhaps TRBD1 (5 bases). The length of the CDR3 is 9 residues. Per germline, CDR1 MNHEY and CDR2 SMNVEV (reference sequence). The V end was cut by 9 bases, the J end by 7 bases, with 6 bases between. The chain's CDR3 is CARGVEAFF. The CDR3 DNA reads TGTGCCAGGGGGGTTGAAGCTTTCTTT.

The rearrangement links TRBV3-1 (or the pseudogene TRBV3-2) to TRBJ1-1, with a weak D call TRBD1 (5 bases). Germline V CDR1 and CDR2: LGHDT, YNNKEL (reference sequence). V lost 4 bases and J lost 5, with 8 bases in between. The CDR3 is made up of 12 amino acids. The CDR3 protein is CASSPGGTEAFF. DNA for the CDR3: TGTGCCAGCAGCCCCGGGGGGACTGAAGCTTTCTTT.